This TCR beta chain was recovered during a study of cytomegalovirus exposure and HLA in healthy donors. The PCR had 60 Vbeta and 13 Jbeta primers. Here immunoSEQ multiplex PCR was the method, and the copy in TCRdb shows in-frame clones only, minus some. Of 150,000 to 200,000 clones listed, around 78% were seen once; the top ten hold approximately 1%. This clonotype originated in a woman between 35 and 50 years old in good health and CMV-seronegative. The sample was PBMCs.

The CDR3 here is CSAAGQPNTEAFF. The CDR3 region has the DNA TGCAGCGCTGCGGGACAGCCTAACACTGAAGCTTTCTTT. V is TRBV29-1 and J is TRBJ1-1, with TRBD1 matching over 7 bases. Germline-derived CDR1 and CDR2 are SQVTM and ANQGSEA. After removal of 7 bases from V and 2 bases from J, the junction contained 7 bases not matched to a gene. The CDR3 has 13 amino acids. Filled out from reference TRBV29-1 and TRBJ1-1, the complete variable domain reads SAVISQKPSRDICQRGTSLTIQCQVDSQVTMMFWYRQQPGQSLTLIATANQGSEATYESGFVIDKFPISRPNLTFSTLTVSNMSPEDSSIYLCSAAGQPNTEAFFGQGTRLTVV.